These 17 T cell receptor beta chains were sequenced from one sample in a study of shared clonotypes between healthy human individuals. Profiled with immunoSEQ multiplex PCR; TCRdb holds only in-frame clones, not every one. The sample has 1.6 million or so clones, about 98.5% seen once. Material for sequencing was naive CD4+ T cells sorted from blood. Subset in this sample: CD45RA+ positively selected. These receptors came from a young man in good health.

The chain combines TRBV29-1 with TRBJ1-5, with D possibly matching TRBD1 (6 bases). The CDR3 contains 14 residues. Deletions cut 1 base from V and 4 bases from J, with 11 bases between. Looked up from germline, CDR1 is SQVTM and CDR2 is ANQGSEA. The CDR3 DNA sequence: TGCAGCGTTGAAGGCCCACAGGGTAATCAGCCCCAGCATTTT. Residues: CSVEGPQGNQPQHF.

The chain carries TRBV5-4 and TRBJ2-2, with 7 nucleotides matching TRBD1. The CDR3 covers 15 residues. Germline V gives CDR1 SGHNT, CDR2 YYREEE (reference sequence). Trimming at V came to 1 base and at J to 8 bases, leaving 8 bases not matched to a gene. CDR3: CASSLNRGLSGELFF. The CDR3 DNA sequence: TGTGCCAGCAGCTTGAACAGGGGTCTTTCTGGGGAGCTGTTTTTT.

The chain links TRBV11-2 to TRBJ2-2, with D perhaps matching TRBD2 (5 bases). With 4 bases removed from V and 8 bases from J, the gap between germline ends came to 11 bases. The CDR3 spans 13 residues. In germline, CDR1 is SGHAT, CDR2 FQNNGV. The CDR3 region is CASSSTGGGELFF. The CDR3 DNA follows: TGTGCCAGCAGCTCAACGGGCGGGGGGGAGCTGTTTTTT.

The chain uses TRBV20-1 and TRBJ1-2; D call uncertain. V was clipped by 4 bases and J by 7 bases, with 10 bases between them. The CDR3 is 11 residues long. Germline loops: CDR1 DFQATT, CDR2 SNEGSKA (reference sequence). The CDR3 loop reads CSATDAPGYTF. CDR3 DNA sequence: TGCAGTGCTACGGACGCCCCTGGCTACACCTTC.

The rearrangement links TRBV19 to TRBJ1-1, with a possible D match to TRBD1 (5 bases). The V end lost 2 bases, the J end lost 0 bases, and 13 bases lay between the germline ends. The CDR3 has 16 residues. In germline, CDR1 is LNHDA, CDR2 SQIVND (reference sequence). CDR3 DNA: TGTGCCAGTAGTATATCCTCGACAGCTTTGAACACTGAAGCTTTCTTT. It is translated as CASSISSTALNTEAFF.

J is TRBJ2-7 and V is TRBV29-1, with D possibly being TRBD2 (5 bases). This CDR3 is built from 17 residues. Germline lookup yields CDR1 SQVTM and CDR2 ANQGSEA. Trimming cost V 7 bases and J 6 bases, with 31 bases left between them. The CDR3 DNA is TGCAGCGCCGCGGTCAAAGGAGGTCCGCCTCCACTTGGCGAGCAGTACTTC. This codes for CSAAVKGGPPPLGEQYF.

A remark on this clone: The sample carries other DNA sequences with the same CDR3. This chain uses TRBV18 with TRBJ2-1, with 11 bases identical to TRBD2. Germline V lookup: CDR1 KGHSH, CDR2 LQKENI. The CDR3 runs to 15 residues. The V segment lost 3 bases and the J segment 3 bases; nucleotides outside the gene matches: 1. The CDR3 DNA sequence: TGTGCCAGCTCACCGGGACTAGCGGACTACAATGAGCAGTTCTTC. This encodes CASSPGLADYNEQFF.

The chain carries TRBV29-1 and TRBJ2-7; possibly TRBD2 for D (6 bases). Trimming took 7 bases from V and 0 from J, leaving 16 bases between them. CDR3 length: 14 amino acids. CDR1 and CDR2 (germline): SQVTM, ANQGSEA. The DNA for the CDR3 is TGCAGCGCCCGTAGCGGTAGCAGCTCCTACGAGCAGTACTTC. Translated: CSARSGSSSYEQYF.

The V and J genes are TRBV6-5 and TRBJ2-3, with TRBD2 identical over 9 bases. From germline, CDR1 is MNHEY and CDR2 SVGAGI. Germline trimming cut 6 bases from V and 0 bases from J; bases unmatched to any gene: 4. This CDR3 comprises 15 residues. DNA for the CDR3: TGTGCCAGCAGACTAGCGGGTGGTAGCACAGATACGCAGTATTTT. Translating gives CASRLAGGSTDTQYF.

The chain employs TRBV20-1 and TRBJ2-1; D gene uncertain. The CDR3 covers 10 residues. The germline V and J ends were trimmed by 6 bases and 7 bases, with 7 bases remaining between them. CDR1 and CDR2 from the germline V gene are DFQATT and SNEGSKA (reference sequence). DNA of the CDR3: TGCAGTGCGATAAGGAATGAGCAGTTCTTC. Translated: CSAIRNEQFF.

CDR3 DNA: TGTGCCAGCAGCCAAGATTCGGCGGGAGGTCCCGGGGGGCAGTTCTTC. Protein sequence: CASSQDSAGGPGGQFF. V gene TRBV4-2 combines with J gene TRBJ2-1, with 8 bases identical to TRBD2. V was clipped by 0 bases and J by 12 bases; unmatched bases: 13. Germline loops: CDR1 LGHNA, CDR2 YNFKEQ. The CDR3 loop spans 16 amino acids.

This rearrangement joins TRBV28 to TRBJ1-5; D is perhaps TRBD1 (5 bases). This CDR3 contains 16 residues. Trimming took 4 bases from V and 2 from J, leaving 15 bases between them. Per the germline V gene, CDR1 is MDHEN and CDR2 is SYDVKM. CDR3 protein: CASSSRGVLGNQPQHF. Written as DNA, the CDR3 is TGTGCCAGCAGTTCCCGGGGGGTTCTGGGCAATCAGCCCCAGCATTTT.

As concerns this clone: Other nucleotide sequences in the sample specify the same CDR3. The chain links TRBV6-1 to TRBJ2-3, with 13 bases identical to TRBD2. Germline trimming cut 5 bases from V and 4 bases from J; bases unmatched to any gene: 3. The CDR3 covers 15 residues. CDR1 is MNHNS and CDR2 is SASEGT in the germline V gene. The CDR3 region has the DNA TGTGCCAGCAGTCCACTAGCGGGAGGGCCAGATACGCAGTATTTT. Residues: CASSPLAGGPDTQYF.

Worth noting for this clone: Other DNA sequences in this sample translate to the same CDR3. The chain has TRBV5-1 and TRBJ2-2; a weak D match, TRBD1 (5 bases). Trimming removed 0 bases at V and 4 bases at J, with 10 bases between. This CDR3 comprises 15 residues. Germline CDR1 is SGHRS and CDR2 is YFSETQ. CDR3 DNA sequence: TGCGCCAGCAGCTTGGGTGGGGCAGGCACCGGGGAGCTGTTTTTT. Protein sequence: CASSLGGAGTGELFF.

This chain joins TRBV10-3 and TRBJ2-3, with 8 bases lining up with TRBD1. Germline loops: CDR1 ENHRY, CDR2 SYGVKD. Trimming cost V 2 bases and J 7 bases; bases outside gene matches: 14. The CDR3 sequence is 17 residues long. The CDR3 spells CAISEVARTGGFNTQYF. As DNA, the CDR3 is TGTGCCATCAGTGAGGTGGCAAGAACAGGGGGTTTTAATACGCAGTATTTT.

The CDR3 DNA is TGTGCCAGCAGCGACAAAATCTCCAGCGGACAAGAGACCCAGTACTTC. Its translation is CASSDKISSGQETQYF. J is TRBJ2-5 and V is TRBV7-9; weak D call: TRBD2 (5 bases). The germline V gene encodes CDR1 SEHNR and CDR2 FQNEAQ (reference sequence). Trimming pared 5 bases from V and 2 bases from J, leaving 18 bases between. The CDR3 loop spans 16 amino acids.

This chain links TRBV10-3 with TRBJ1-1; D not certain. Trimming left V 6 bases short and J 0 bases short, with 11 bases between. The CDR3 spans 14 residues. Germline-derived CDR1 and CDR2 are ENHRY and SYGVKD. CDR3 residues: CAISLLGMNTEAFF. CDR3 nucleotides: TGTGCCATCAGCCTCTTGGGAATGAACACTGAAGCTTTCTTT.